This T cell receptor beta chain is drawn from a study of tumor and adjacent non-tumor tissue in lung cancer. Study-level information: Histology: about twelve adenocarcinoma, a couple of squamous cell carcinoma, 1 small cell lung cancer. Stage I to III disease affected 9 to 10 men and several women aged about 30 to 85. Samples averaged around 4.2 million productive TCRbeta reads each. Regarding the study as a whole: In normal lung, the top 100 clones were significantly more dominant than in tumor.

The library came from three nested PCR rounds adapted from ARM-PCR protocols. TCRdb fed the multiplex PCR reads into MiXCR, producing one record per CDR3 protein. This sample has some 120,000 distinct CDR3 sequences, with 66% found just once. The CDR3 contains 14 residues. CDR1 and CDR2 from the germline V gene are MNHNY and SVGAGI (reference sequence). Trimming stripped 2 bases from V and 3 bases from J, with 10 bases between. This clonotype came up many times. Its antigen is still unknown. This sample's RNA came from whole unsorted tissue. V and J are TRBV6-6 and TRBJ1-1, with unresolved D. Sequenced sample: lung tumor tissue. This TCR was sampled from a man aged 25-40 years with non-small cell lung cancer. CDR3 sequence: CASSYRPVDTEAFF. The CDR3 DNA is TGTGCCAGCAGTTACCGCCCGGTTGACACTGAAGCTTTCTTT.